Sequencing of this T cell receptor (beta chain) was carried out in a study of Ad26.COV2.S vaccination and SARS-CoV-2 variants. Described treatment: 15 to 20 received Ad26.COV2.S at low or high dose, single or two shots; 5 received placebo; per-sample allocation not given. Samples analyzed were those drawn on day 63 after the first vaccine or placebo injection. Germline CDR1 and CDR2: DFQATT and SNEGSKA (reference sequence). The junction had 7 bases not matched to a gene; V was cut back by 3 bases and J by 8 bases. The CDR3 has 13 amino acids. The repertoire was sequenced with immunoSEQ multiplex PCR; TCRdb's copy has only in-frame clones and lacks some. The sample consists of some 500,000 clones, about 91% of them appearing once.

This chain joins TRBV20-1 and TRBJ1-2, with 9 bases matching TRBD1. The specimen was peripheral blood, collected in a trial of Ad26.COV2.S vaccine versus placebo. The TCR comes from a person between 18 and 59 years old who received the Ad26.COV2.S COVID-19 vaccine or a placebo. CDR3 nucleotides: TGCAGTGCTAGTGGGGACAGGGCACGCGGCTACACCTTC. Encoded protein: CSASGDRARGYTF.